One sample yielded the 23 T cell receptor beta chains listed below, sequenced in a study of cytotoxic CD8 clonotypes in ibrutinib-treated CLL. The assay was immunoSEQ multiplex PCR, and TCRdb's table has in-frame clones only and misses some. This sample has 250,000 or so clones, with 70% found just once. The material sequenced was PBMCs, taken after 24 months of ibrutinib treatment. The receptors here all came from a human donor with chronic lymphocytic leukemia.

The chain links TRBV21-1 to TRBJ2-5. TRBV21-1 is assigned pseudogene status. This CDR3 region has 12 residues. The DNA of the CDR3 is TGTGCCAGCAGCAAAGGTACCGAGACCCAGTACTTC. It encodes CASSKGTETQYF.

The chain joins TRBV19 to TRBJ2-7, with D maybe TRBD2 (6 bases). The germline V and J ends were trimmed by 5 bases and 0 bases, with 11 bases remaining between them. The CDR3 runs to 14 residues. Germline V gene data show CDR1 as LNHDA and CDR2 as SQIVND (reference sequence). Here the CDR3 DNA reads TGTGCCAGTAGTCCGCGGGACTCCTCCTACGAGCAGTACTTC. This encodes CASSPRDSSYEQYF.

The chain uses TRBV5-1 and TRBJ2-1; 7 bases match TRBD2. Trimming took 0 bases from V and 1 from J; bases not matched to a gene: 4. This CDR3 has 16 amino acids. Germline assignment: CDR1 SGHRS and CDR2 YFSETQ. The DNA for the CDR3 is TGCGCCAGCAGCTTGGGACTAGCTAAATCCTACAATGAGCAGTTCTTC. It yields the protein CASSLGLAKSYNEQFF.

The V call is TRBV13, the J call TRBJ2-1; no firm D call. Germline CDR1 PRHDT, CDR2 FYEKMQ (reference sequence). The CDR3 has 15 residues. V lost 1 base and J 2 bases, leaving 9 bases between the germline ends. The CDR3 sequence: CASSLELLTYNEQFF. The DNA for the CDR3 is TGTGCCAGCAGCTTAGAACTCCTTACCTACAATGAGCAGTTCTTC.

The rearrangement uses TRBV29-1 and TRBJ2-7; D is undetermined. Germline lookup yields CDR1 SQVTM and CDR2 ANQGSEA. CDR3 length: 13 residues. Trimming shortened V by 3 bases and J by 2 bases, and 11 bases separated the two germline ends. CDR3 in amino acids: CSVEGGTPYEQYF. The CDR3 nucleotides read TGCAGCGTTGAGGGCGGTACCCCCTACGAGCAGTACTTC.

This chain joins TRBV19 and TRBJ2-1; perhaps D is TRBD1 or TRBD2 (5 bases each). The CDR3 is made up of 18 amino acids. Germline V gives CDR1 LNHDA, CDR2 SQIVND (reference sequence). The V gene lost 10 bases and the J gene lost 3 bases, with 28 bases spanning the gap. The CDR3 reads CATSEAGRGTASYNEQFF. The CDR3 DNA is TGTGCCACCTCCGAGGCAGGGCGAGGGACGGCAAGCTACAATGAGCAGTTCTTC.

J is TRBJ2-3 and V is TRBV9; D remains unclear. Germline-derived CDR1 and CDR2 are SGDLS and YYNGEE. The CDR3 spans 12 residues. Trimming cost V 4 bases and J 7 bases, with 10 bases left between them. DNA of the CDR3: TGTGCCAGCAGCCCCCGACCCTATACGCAGTATTTT. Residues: CASSPRPYTQYF.

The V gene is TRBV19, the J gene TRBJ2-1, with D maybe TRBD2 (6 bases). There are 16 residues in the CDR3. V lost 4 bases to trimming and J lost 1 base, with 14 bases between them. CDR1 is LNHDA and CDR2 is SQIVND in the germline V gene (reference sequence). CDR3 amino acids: CASSTRGVDSYNEQFF. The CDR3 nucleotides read TGTGCCAGTAGTACCCGCGGGGTGGATTCCTACAATGAGCAGTTCTTC.

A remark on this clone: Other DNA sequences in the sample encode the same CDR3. The CDR3 bases are TGTGCCAGCTCACCGGGATCCTACAATGAGCAGTTCTTC. Protein product: CASSPGSYNEQFF. The chain has TRBV18 and TRBJ2-1; D ambiguous. The germline V and J ends were trimmed by 3 bases and 1 base, with 4 bases remaining between them. This CDR3 region has 13 residues. Per germline, CDR1 KGHSH and CDR2 LQKENI.

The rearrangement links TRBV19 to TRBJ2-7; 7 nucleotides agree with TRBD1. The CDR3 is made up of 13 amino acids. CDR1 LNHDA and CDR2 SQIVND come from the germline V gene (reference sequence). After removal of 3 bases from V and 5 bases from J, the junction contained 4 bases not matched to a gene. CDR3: CASSIDRVNEQYF. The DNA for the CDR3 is TGTGCCAGTAGTATTGACAGGGTTAACGAGCAGTACTTC.

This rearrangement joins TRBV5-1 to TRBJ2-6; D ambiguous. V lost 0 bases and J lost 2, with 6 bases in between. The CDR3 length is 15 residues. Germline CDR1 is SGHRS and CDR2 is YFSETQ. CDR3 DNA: TGCGCCAGCAGCTTGGGACAACCTGGGGCCAACGTCCTGACTTTC. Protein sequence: CASSLGQPGANVLTF.

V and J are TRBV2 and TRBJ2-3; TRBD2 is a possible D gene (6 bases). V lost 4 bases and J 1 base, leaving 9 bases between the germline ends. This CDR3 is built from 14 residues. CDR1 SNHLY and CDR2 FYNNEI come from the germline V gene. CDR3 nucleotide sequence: TGTGCCAGCAGTGTGGCTAGCGGCACAGATACGCAGTATTTT. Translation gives CASSVASGTDTQYF.

DNA of the CDR3: TGTGCCAGCAGTCCCCGGACTAGCGGAGAAAACTCAGATACGCAGTATTTT. Its protein product is CASSPRTSGENSDTQYF. V usage is TRBV28 and J usage is TRBJ2-3, with TRBD2 matching over 10 bases. The germline CDR1 and CDR2 sequences are MDHEN and SYDVKM. Unmatched junction bases numbered 12, after V lost 5 bases and J lost 4 bases. The CDR3 totals 17 residues.

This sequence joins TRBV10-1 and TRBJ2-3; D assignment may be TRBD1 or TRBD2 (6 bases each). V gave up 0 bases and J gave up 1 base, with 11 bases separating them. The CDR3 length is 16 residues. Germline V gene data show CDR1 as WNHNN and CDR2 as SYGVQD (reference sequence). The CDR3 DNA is TGCGCCAGCAGTGAGTCGGGCGGGACACGCACAGATACGCAGTATTTT. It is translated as CASSESGGTRTDTQYF.

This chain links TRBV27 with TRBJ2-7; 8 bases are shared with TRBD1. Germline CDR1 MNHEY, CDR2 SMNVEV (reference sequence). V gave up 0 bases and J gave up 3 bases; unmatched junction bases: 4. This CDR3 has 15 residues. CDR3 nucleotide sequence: TGTGCCAGCAGTTTATCCTGGACAGGGCTCTACGAGCAGTACTTC. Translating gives CASSLSWTGLYEQYF.

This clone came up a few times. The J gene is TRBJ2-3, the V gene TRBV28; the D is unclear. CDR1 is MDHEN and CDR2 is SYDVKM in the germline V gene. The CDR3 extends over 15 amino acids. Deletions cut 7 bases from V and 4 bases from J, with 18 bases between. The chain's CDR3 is CASTVGPPMSDTQYF. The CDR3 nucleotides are TGTGCCAGCACTGTCGGACCCCCTATGTCAGATACGCAGTATTTT.

CDR3 amino acids: CSVEGDPADTIYF. CDR3 DNA: TGCAGCGTTGAGGGCGACCCGGCTGACACCATATATTTT. The chain joins TRBV29-1 to TRBJ1-3; D uncertain. CDR1 is SQVTM, CDR2 ANQGSEA, per germline. Trimming shortened V by 3 bases and J by 8 bases, and 14 bases separated the two germline ends. This CDR3 contains 13 residues.

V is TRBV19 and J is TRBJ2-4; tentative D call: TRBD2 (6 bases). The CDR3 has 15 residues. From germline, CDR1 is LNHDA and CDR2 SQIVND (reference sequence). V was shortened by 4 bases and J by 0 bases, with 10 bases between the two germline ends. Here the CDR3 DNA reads TGTGCCAGTAGTACGGGACTGCTAGCCAAAAACATTCAGTACTTC. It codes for CASSTGLLAKNIQYF.

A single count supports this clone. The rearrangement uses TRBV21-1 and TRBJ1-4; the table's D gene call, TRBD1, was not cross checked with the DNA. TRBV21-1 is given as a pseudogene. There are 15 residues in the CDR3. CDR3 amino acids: CASSELGHVKEKLFF. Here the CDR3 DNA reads TGTGCCAGCAGCGAGCTGGGCCATGTAAAGGAAAAACTGTTTTTT.

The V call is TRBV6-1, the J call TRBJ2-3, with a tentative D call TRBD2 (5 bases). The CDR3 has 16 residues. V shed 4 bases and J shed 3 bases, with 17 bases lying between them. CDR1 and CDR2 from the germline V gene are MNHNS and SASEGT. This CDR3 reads CASSGLWGEWTDTQYF. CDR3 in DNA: TGTGCCAGCAGTGGACTTTGGGGAGAGTGGACAGATACGCAGTATTTT.

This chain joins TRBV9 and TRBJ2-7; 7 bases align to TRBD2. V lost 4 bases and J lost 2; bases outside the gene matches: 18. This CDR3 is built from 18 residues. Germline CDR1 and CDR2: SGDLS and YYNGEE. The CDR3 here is CASSPGLKGTSATYEQYF. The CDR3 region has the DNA TGTGCCAGCAGCCCCGGACTCAAAGGAACTAGCGCAACCTACGAGCAGTACTTC.

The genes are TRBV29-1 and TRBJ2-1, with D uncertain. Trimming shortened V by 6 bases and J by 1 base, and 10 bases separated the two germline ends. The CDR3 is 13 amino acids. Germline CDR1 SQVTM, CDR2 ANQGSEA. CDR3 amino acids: CSVAPISYNEQFF. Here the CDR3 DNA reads TGCAGCGTCGCCCCCATTTCCTACAATGAGCAGTTCTTC.

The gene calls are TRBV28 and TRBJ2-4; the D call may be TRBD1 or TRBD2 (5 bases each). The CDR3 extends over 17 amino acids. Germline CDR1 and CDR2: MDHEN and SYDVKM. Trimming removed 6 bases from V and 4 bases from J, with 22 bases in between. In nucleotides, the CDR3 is TGTGCCAGCAGGGCTTCCGGGGCCCCCGTCGAAAAAAACATTCAGTACTTC. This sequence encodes CASRASGAPVEKNIQYF.